This T cell receptor (beta chain) was retrieved from a study of blood T cell repertoires in COVID-19. In the study overall: Specimens from acute and convalescent COVID-19 originated in the United States, Italy and Spain. T cells, B-cell-depleted T cells, or PBMCs supplied cDNA or gDNA.

Authors' data handling: Researchers report that nucleated cell counts were estimated from reference gene primer amplification. Sequenced by immunoSEQ multiplex PCR; TCRdb stores in-frame clones only, minus some. V and J calls and clone size are as listed in that table; D and trimming were resolved from the DNA. The sample contains 120,000 to 150,000 clones, about three quarters of which appear only once. Germline values: CDR1 SGHTA, CDR2 FQGTGA. This CDR3 contains 14 residues. The junction had 5 bases not matched to a gene; V was cut back by 5 bases and J by 4 bases. V is TRBV7-3 and J is TRBJ2-3, with 8 bases that match TRBD1. The clonotype originates from a man aged 50 to 60 with acute or convalescent COVID-19. Sequenced material: peripheral blood. CDR3 in DNA: TGTGCCAGCAGCCAGGACAGGGCGGCAGATACGCAGTATTTT. It encodes CASSQDRAADTQYF.